This passage covers 27 T cell receptor beta chains from one sample sequenced in a study of blood T cell dynamics during melanoma immunotherapy. The time point is: pre-treatment baseline. The table came from immunoSEQ multiplex PCR; TCRdb's copy has only in-frame clones and leaves some out. The table shows 20,000 to 30,000 clones, with around nine tenths occurring only once. Material: blood, obtained from a patient treated with checkpoint blockade. The receptors were gathered from a human donor with melanoma.

The chain links TRBV5-1 to TRBJ1-4; D gene ambiguous. The germline V gene encodes CDR1 SGHRS and CDR2 YFSETQ. The CDR3 length is 13 residues. With 0 bases removed from V and 8 bases from J, the gap between germline ends came to 8 bases. The CDR3 coding sequence is TGCGCCAGCAGCTTGGAGGGCAGGGAAAAACTGTTTTTT. Encoded protein: CASSLEGREKLFF.

This clone was recorded a few times. The CDR3 DNA reads as TGTGCCTGGAGTGCGGATCAGCCCCAGCATTTT. This sequence encodes CAWSADQPQHF. The chain joins TRBV30 to TRBJ1-5; D gene unclear. Trimming took off 1 base at V and 5 bases at J, with 3 bases between the two ends. Germline CDR1 GTSNPN, CDR2 SVGIG (reference sequence). The CDR3 runs 11 residues.

The chain carries TRBV9 and TRBJ2-5; 9 bases line up with TRBD1. Germline-derived CDR1 and CDR2 are SGDLS and YYNGEE. There are 14 residues in the CDR3. Trimming at V came to 4 bases and at J to 3 bases, leaving 4 bases not matched to a gene. CDR3 DNA: TGTGCCAGCAGCCTCCGGGACAGGGAAGAGACCCAGTACTTC. Protein product: CASSLRDREETQYF.

CDR3 sequence reads: CASSYKVNTEAFF. The CDR3 coding sequence is TGTGCCAGCAGTTACAAGGTGAACACTGAAGCTTTCTTT. The J gene is TRBJ1-1, the V gene TRBV6-5; D is unclear. Germline V gene sequence: CDR1 MNHEY, CDR2 SVGAGI. The length of the CDR3 is 13 residues. V shed 2 bases and J shed 0 bases, with 4 bases lying between them.

The gene calls are TRBV19 and TRBJ2-3; a possible D gene is TRBD1 (5 bases). Germline-derived CDR1 and CDR2 are LNHDA and SQIVND (reference sequence). This CDR3 has 14 amino acids. V was clipped by 10 bases and J by 0 bases, with 14 bases between them. The CDR3 DNA is TGTGCCACCCGCCAGACAGCTAGCACAGATACGCAGTATTTT. It encodes CATRQTASTDTQYF. Supplemented by reference TRBV19 and TRBJ2-3, the full variable domain reads DGGITQSPKYLFRKEGQNVTLSCEQNLNHDAMYWYRQDPGQGLRLIYYSQIVNDFQKGDIAEGYSVSREKKESFPLTVTSAQKNPTAFYLCATRQTASTDTQYFGPGTRLTVL.

The chain is built from TRBV27 and TRBJ2-3; a weak D match, TRBD2 (5 bases). V lost 6 bases to trimming and J lost 2 bases, with 12 bases between them. CDR3 length: 14 amino acids. Germline lookup yields CDR1 MNHEY and CDR2 SMNVEV (reference sequence). The chain's CDR3 is CASSYRELTDTQYF. CDR3 DNA: TGTGCCAGCAGCTATCGGGAACTCACAGATACGCAGTATTTT.

CDR3 amino acids: CASSFPLRIGTSGSNNEQFF. The CDR3 DNA is TGTGCCAGCAGTTTCCCCCTCCGTATTGGGACTAGCGGGAGCAACAATGAGCAGTTCTTC. The chain is built from TRBV28 and TRBJ2-1, with 14 bases aligning to TRBD2. The CDR3 is 20 amino acids. The ends lost 3 bases at V and 5 bases at J; junction bases unmatched: 15. CDR1 is MDHEN and CDR2 is SYDVKM in the germline V gene.

This clone was detected once. The genes are TRBV5-1 and TRBJ2-2; 11 bases fit TRBD2. This CDR3 contains 16 residues. Germline V CDR1 and CDR2: SGHRS, YFSETQ. V shed 4 bases, J shed 1 base, and the junction held 3 bases outside the gene matches. This chain's CDR3 is CASSPSGRRNTGELFF. CDR3 in DNA: TGCGCCAGCAGCCCTAGCGGGAGGCGGAACACCGGGGAGCTGTTTTTT.

V gene TRBV6-6 combines with J gene TRBJ2-7, with D uncertain. Germline V CDR1 and CDR2: MNHNY, SVGAGI (reference sequence). The CDR3 length is 12 residues. Trimming cost V 2 bases and J 3 bases, with 5 bases left between them. The CDR3 DNA is TGTGCCAGCAGTTACAATCGCTACGAGCAGTACTTC. It translates to CASSYNRYEQYF.

This clone occurred a few times. The V call is TRBV7-6, the J call TRBJ1-5; maybe TRBD1 (6 bases). V was pared by 5 bases and J by 7 bases, with 18 bases between. The CDR3 has 15 residues. The germline CDR1 and CDR2 sequences are SGHVS and FNYEAQ. The DNA of the CDR3 is TGTGCCAGCAGCCGCGGGGGGGGGCTTGGGCAGCCCCAGCATTTT. This sequence encodes CASSRGGGLGQPQHF.

The J gene is TRBJ1-2, the V gene TRBV6-1; D may be TRBD1 (5 bases). Per germline, CDR1 MNHNS and CDR2 SASEGT. V was trimmed by 5 bases and J by 2 bases, leaving 15 bases between them. CDR3 length: 15 residues. The DNA for the CDR3 is TGTGCCAGCAGTTCTATTCCCGGGACGAACTATGGCTACACCTTC. It codes for CASSSIPGTNYGYTF.

CDR3 nucleotide sequence: TGTGCCAGCAGTTTAGAACTAGCTAATGAGCAGTTCTTC. This encodes CASSLELANEQFF. V and J are TRBV28 and TRBJ2-1; maybe TRBD2 (6 bases). CDR3 length: 13 amino acids. V lost 2 bases and J lost 7, with 9 bases in between. CDR1 MDHEN and CDR2 SYDVKM come from the germline V gene.

This clone was observed a single time. The chain uses TRBV5-1 and TRBJ2-3; D could derive from TRBD1 or TRBD2 (6 bases each). This CDR3 region has 17 residues. V was trimmed by 0 bases and J by 3 bases, leaving 17 bases between them. Germline V gene lookup returns CDR1 SGHRS and CDR2 YFSETQ. The chain's CDR3 is CASSLVPGAPQTDTQYF. The DNA for the CDR3 is TGCGCCAGCAGCTTGGTACCGGGGGCACCTCAAACAGATACGCAGTATTTT.

V and J are TRBV5-4 and TRBJ2-7; D gene uncertain. Trimming removed 4 bases from V and 6 bases from J, with 20 bases in between. Germline V lookup: CDR1 SGHNT, CDR2 YYREEE (reference sequence). The length of the CDR3 is 15 residues. The chain's CDR3 is CASSPAISASAEQYF. The CDR3 DNA is TGTGCCAGCAGCCCGGCCATTTCGGCGTCGGCCGAGCAGTACTTC.

The chain couples TRBV7-9 to TRBJ2-1, with TRBD1 matching over 10 bases. CDR3 length: 17 amino acids. With V trimmed by 5 bases and J by 4 bases, 11 bases remained unmatched. Germline CDR1 reads SEHNR; CDR2 reads FQNEAQ (reference sequence). This chain's CDR3 is CASSPQWGQGFYNEQFF. CDR3 nucleotides: TGTGCCAGCAGCCCTCAATGGGGACAGGGGTTTTACAATGAGCAGTTCTTC.

The chain recombines TRBV29-1 with TRBJ2-1; TRBD2 matches at 8 bases. There are 16 residues in the CDR3. With 3 bases clipped from V and 7 bases from J, the junction kept 14 bases outside the gene matches. Germline V gene data show CDR1 as SQVTM and CDR2 as ANQGSEA. The CDR3 sequence: CSVDEAGLGFLNEQFF. The CDR3, as DNA: TGCAGCGTTGACGAAGCGGGACTAGGGTTCCTTAATGAGCAGTTCTTC.

The chain couples TRBV14 to TRBJ1-5, with 7 bases matching TRBD1. With V trimmed by 1 base and J by 7 bases, 7 bases remained unmatched. From germline, CDR1 is SGHDN and CDR2 FVKESK. The CDR3 covers 15 residues. CDR3 in DNA: TGTGCCAGCAGCCAAGTACAGGGGATTAGGCAGCCCCAGCATTTT. This encodes CASSQVQGIRQPQHF.

The gene calls are TRBV6-4 and TRBJ2-1; TRBD2 matches 8 bases. Unmatched junction bases numbered 7, after V lost 4 bases and J lost 5 bases. The CDR3 is 15 residues long. The V gene's germline CDR1 is MRHNA and CDR2 SNTAGT. The CDR3 DNA is TGTGCCAGCAGTGCCCTTAGCGGGAAGAACAATGAGCAGTTCTTC. Residues: CASSALSGKNNEQFF.

This chain links TRBV2 with TRBJ2-7, with D perhaps TRBD2 (6 bases). V was trimmed by 2 bases and J by 6 bases, leaving 17 bases between them. Germline V gives CDR1 SNHLY, CDR2 FYNNEI. This CDR3 is 15 amino acids long. CDR3 in amino acids: CASSELPRGGREQYF. DNA of the CDR3: TGTGCCAGCAGTGAACTCCCAAGGGGAGGACGCGAGCAGTACTTC.

This clone showed up just once. The CDR3 loop is CASSVEGSRTGELFF. The CDR3 DNA is TGTGCCAGCAGCGTTGAGGGAAGCCGGACCGGGGAGCTGTTTTTT. The V and J genes are TRBV9 and TRBJ2-2, with D maybe TRBD2 (5 bases). Germline-derived CDR1 and CDR2 are SGDLS and YYNGEE. This CDR3 has 15 residues. V lost 2 bases to trimming and J lost 5 bases, with 13 bases between them.

This rearrangement joins TRBV19 to TRBJ1-2; the D gene is possibly TRBD1 (6 bases). The ends were cut back, 5 bases at V and 1 base at J, with 8 bases in the middle. The germline gives CDR1 LNHDA, CDR2 SQIVND (reference sequence). The CDR3 spans 13 residues. In DNA form, the CDR3 reads TGTGCCAGTAGTGGGGGCAGTAACTATGGCTACACCTTC. It specifies CASSGGSNYGYTF. The full variable domain, rest sourced from reference TRBV19 and TRBJ1-2, is DGGITQSPKYLFRKEGQNVTLSCEQNLNHDAMYWYRQDPGQGLRLIYYSQIVNDFQKGDIAEGYSVSREKKESFPLTVTSAQKNPTAFYLCASSGGSNYGYTFGSGTRLTVV.

The rearrangement uses TRBV9 and TRBJ2-1; 9 nucleotides match TRBD2. The junction had 12 bases not matched to a gene; V was cut back by 0 bases and J by 5 bases. CDR1 and CDR2 (germline): SGDLS, YYNGEE. The length of the CDR3 is 18 residues. The CDR3 protein is CASSVALPGLASNNEQFF. The CDR3 DNA sequence: TGTGCCAGCAGCGTAGCTTTACCGGGACTAGCCTCTAACAATGAGCAGTTCTTC.

In this sample, this clone turned up a few times. The chain couples TRBV4-1 to TRBJ2-2; D gene ambiguous. CDR3 length equals 14 residues. The germline V gene has CDR1 MGHRA and CDR2 YSYEKL. Trimming removed 3 bases at V and 6 bases at J, with 11 bases between. Here the CDR3 reads CASSHHTRAGELFF. The CDR3 coding sequence is TGCGCCAGCAGCCACCATACACGGGCCGGGGAGCTGTTTTTT.

This clone was seen more than once but under ten times. V and J are TRBV29-1 and TRBJ2-3, with a tentative D call TRBD1 (6 bases). In germline, CDR1 is SQVTM, CDR2 ANQGSEA. Trimming left V 6 bases short and J 4 bases short, with 17 bases between. CDR3 length equals 14 residues. As DNA, the CDR3 is TGCAGCGTAAGACGGGACACCTACCCAGATACGCAGTATTTT. The encoded protein is CSVRRDTYPDTQYF.

The chain recombines TRBV11-2 with TRBJ2-5; the D is unclear. Per the germline V gene, CDR1 is SGHAT and CDR2 is FQNNGV. Trimming shortened V by 3 bases and J by 5 bases, and 16 bases separated the two germline ends. CDR3 length equals 15 residues. This CDR3 reads CASSFWGNPRETQYF. The CDR3 DNA sequence: TGTGCCAGCAGCTTTTGGGGAAACCCCCGGGAGACCCAGTACTTC. The whole variable domain, remainder taken from reference TRBV11-2 and TRBJ2-5, is EAGVAQSPRYKIIEKRQSVAFWCNPISGHATLYWYQQILGQGPKLLIQFQNNGVVDDSQLPKDRFSAERLKGVDSTLKIQPAKLEDSAVYLCASSFWGNPRETQYFGPGTRLLVL.

The rearrangement joins TRBV9 to TRBJ2-5; the match to TRBD2 covers 7 bases. Germline loops: CDR1 SGDLS, CDR2 YYNGEE. V lost 8 bases and J lost 4; bases outside the gene matches: 8. The CDR3 loop spans 13 amino acids. CDR3 sequence: CASSTGRPETQYF. The CDR3 coding sequence is TGTGCCAGTTCTACCGGGAGGCCAGAGACCCAGTACTTC.

J is TRBJ2-7 and V is TRBV4-1; 9 bases are a match to TRBD2. This CDR3 region has 16 residues. V lost 0 bases and J lost 7; bases outside the gene matches: 10. Looked up from germline, CDR1 is MGHRA and CDR2 is YSYEKL. CDR3 sequence (DNA): TGCGCCAGCAGCCAAGATCCCAGCGGGAGGCTTAGGGAGCAGTACTTC. This encodes CASSQDPSGRLREQYF.